What follows are 15 T cell receptor beta chains derived from one specimen sequenced in a study of molecular identifiers for immune sequencing clone quantification (dated 2018 in TCRdb). Library construction relied on PCR. TCRdb records NextSeq 500 as the sequencer. In TCRdb, the public reads were trimmed at Q25 with fastp and aligned with MiXCR, with productive beta chains retained. Merged by CDR3 protein, the rows form single entries marked with the most common genes and DNA. This sample lists a few hundred thousand distinct CDR3 sequences; around 25% were detected once. The ten largest clones represent 0.7% to 0.9% of the sample. Input material: naive CD8+ T cells from blood, with Jurkat cell RNA spiked in. The cell subset or site label of this sample denotes: FACS-sorted CD8+CD4-CCR7+CD45RA+ naive T cells. The receptors shown here come from a human donor in good health. Some libraries in this study had Jurkat cell RNA spiked in.

This clonotype has just a few counts. V usage is TRBV28 and J usage is TRBJ2-5, with D maybe TRBD2 (5 bases). CDR1 MDHEN and CDR2 SYDVKM come from the germline V gene. The germline V and J ends were trimmed by 3 bases and 7 bases, with 15 bases remaining between them. CDR3 length: 14 amino acids. Here the CDR3 reads CASSLIEGLMTQYF. DNA of the CDR3: TGTGCCAGCAGTTTGATAGAGGGTCTGATGACCCAGTACTTC.

The J gene is TRBJ2-7, the V gene TRBV15; 8 nucleotides match TRBD1. This CDR3 is 15 amino acids long. V lost 4 bases to trimming and J lost 4 bases; unmatched junction nucleotides: 9. Germline values: CDR1 LNHNV, CDR2 YYDKDF (reference sequence). CDR3 bases: TGTGCCACCAGCACCCGACAGGGGAATGAGTACGAGCAGTACTTC. It yields the protein CATSTRQGNEYEQYF.

This clonotype came up many times. This chain connects TRBV5-1 to TRBJ1-1; possible D gene TRBD1, 6 bases. Germline lookup yields CDR1 SGHRS and CDR2 YFSETQ. Trimming left V 9 bases short and J 5 bases short, with 17 bases between. CDR3 length: 13 residues. The CDR3 protein is CATSFTGLTEAFF. CDR3 DNA sequence: TGCGCCACCAGTTTTACAGGGTTGACTGAAGCTTTCTTT. Filled out from reference TRBV5-1 and TRBJ1-1, the complete variable domain reads KAGVTQTPRYLIKTRGQQVTLSCSPISGHRSVSWYQQTPGQGLQFLFEYFSETQRNKGNFPGRFSGRQFSNSRSEMNVSTLELGDSALYLCATSFTGLTEAFFGQGTRLTVV.

This clonotype was recorded many times. One end of the junction varies from germline; a read error may be responsible. The chain joins TRBV4-2 to TRBJ2-3, with TRBD2 identical over 7 bases. The CDR3 is 16 residues long. CDR1 LGHNA and CDR2 YNFKEQ come from the germline V gene. CDR3 sequence (DNA): TGCGCCAGCAGCCAAGATTGGCTAGCGGTCACAGATACGCAGTATTTT. Protein sequence: CASSQDWLAVTDTQYF.

This sequence joins TRBV27 and TRBJ2-3; D may be TRBD1 or TRBD2 (6 bases each). Trimming left V 7 bases short and J 4 bases short, with 21 bases between. From germline, CDR1 is MNHEY and CDR2 SMNVEV (reference sequence). The CDR3 has 16 residues. The CDR3 spells CASTRGGEYDPDTQYF. CDR3 DNA sequence: TGTGCCAGCACCAGGGGCGGGGAATACGACCCAGATACGCAGTATTTT.

The V and J genes are TRBV20-1 and TRBJ2-7; 7 nucleotides match TRBD2. This CDR3 comprises 13 residues. The V gene end was trimmed by 5 bases and the J gene end by 3 bases; junction bases not matched to a gene: 7. Germline V gene lookup returns CDR1 DFQATT and CDR2 SNEGSKA (reference sequence). Written as DNA, the CDR3 is TGCAGTGCTGTAGGGCTAGCGGACTACGAGCAGTACTTC. The encoded protein is CSAVGLADYEQYF.

This sequence joins TRBV12-5 and TRBJ2-3, with 10 bases aligning to TRBD2. Germline loops: CDR1 LGHNT, CDR2 FRNRAP. V shed 0 bases, J shed 4 bases, and the junction held 4 bases outside the gene matches. The CDR3 is 16 residues long. The CDR3: CASGLVTSGTPDTQYF. The DNA of the CDR3 is TGTGCTAGTGGTTTGGTAACTAGCGGGACACCAGATACGCAGTATTTT.

The chain couples TRBV24-1 to TRBJ2-2, with TRBD1 matching over 8 bases. V shed 6 bases and J 6 bases; nucleotides not matched to a gene: 2. The CDR3 contains 13 residues. Germline CDR1 is KGHDR and CDR2 is SFDVKD. CDR3 region: CATSPQGAGELFF. The CDR3 DNA follows: TGTGCCACCAGTCCACAGGGGGCCGGGGAGCTGTTTTTT.

The genes are TRBV21-1 and TRBJ2-7; the table gives TRBD1 as D, unverified against the DNA. TRBV21-1 corresponds to a pseudogene. This CDR3 has 12 amino acids. The CDR3 DNA reads as TGTGCCAGTGGGACAGGGAGGATCGAGCAGTACTTC. It codes for CASGTGRIEQYF.

This clonotype was counted many times. The rearrangement links TRBV27 to TRBJ2-7; possible D gene TRBD1, 6 bases. This CDR3 is 15 amino acids long. From germline, CDR1 is MNHEY and CDR2 SMNVEV (reference sequence). Trimming took 0 bases from V and 3 from J, leaving 12 bases between them. The DNA for the CDR3 is TGTGCCAGCAGTTTATCCGGCACAGGGTTCTACGAGCAGTACTTC. It specifies CASSLSGTGFYEQYF.

This clonotype showed up many times. The chain recombines TRBV7-8 with TRBJ2-3; possibly TRBD1 for D (5 bases). The germline V gene encodes CDR1 SGHVS and CDR2 FQNEAQ. This CDR3 has 21 amino acids. The V end lost 9 bases, the J end lost 0 bases, and 34 bases lay between the germline ends. The CDR3 DNA reads TGTGCCAGGCAGGGTCCTTGGCTGGTAAAGAAGAAGAAGAAAAGCACAGATACGCAGTATTTT. Encoded protein: CARQGPWLVKKKKKSTDTQYF.

A word on this clonotype: This clone may be a read error of a much larger clone one base away. The chain recombines TRBV12-3 or TRBV12-4 with TRBJ1-3; D gene ambiguous. The CDR3 runs to 14 residues. V was shortened by 5 bases and J by 3 bases, with 11 bases between the two germline ends. The CDR3 protein is CASSLRPLGNTIYF. The CDR3 nucleotides read TGTGCCAGCAGTCTTCGACCGCTTGGAAACACCATATATTTT.

This clonotype was seen a few times. The genes are TRBV5-4 and TRBJ1-1; no definite D call. The CDR3 is made up of 14 amino acids. Germline V CDR1 and CDR2: SGHNT, YYREEE (reference sequence). V was pared by 0 bases and J by 4 bases, with 10 bases between. The CDR3 here is CASSLAIGFTEAFF. The DNA of the CDR3 is TGTGCCAGCAGCTTGGCAATAGGGTTCACTGAAGCTTTCTTT.

This clonotype appeared a few times. The chain links TRBV7-9 to TRBJ2-2, with 7 bases that match TRBD1. The ends lost 6 bases at V and 0 bases at J; junction bases unmatched: 4. There are 15 residues in the CDR3. Germline V gives CDR1 SEHNR, CDR2 FQNEAQ (reference sequence). The DNA for the CDR3 is TGTGCCAGCAGAGAAGGGGGCACGAACACCGGGGAGCTGTTTTTT. Its translation is CASREGGTNTGELFF.

In this sample, this clonotype turned up a few times. The chain employs TRBV7-8 and TRBJ2-5; 7 bases fit TRBD1. Losses at the gene ends were 5 bases for V and 3 bases for J; bases not matched to a gene: 9. CDR1 and CDR2 (germline): SGHVS, FQNEAQ. This CDR3 has 15 amino acids. CDR3 DNA: TGTGCCAGCAGCACACACCGGGACAGAAAAGAGACCCAGTACTTC. This gives the protein CASSTHRDRKETQYF.